This T cell receptor (beta chain) is drawn from a study of blood T cell repertoires in COVID-19. Study-wide background: The origin of the acute and convalescent COVID-19 samples was the United States, Italy and Spain. In each case, the material was cDNA or gDNA derived from T cells, B-cell-depleted T cells, or PBMCs.

Authors' processing steps: Amplification with reference gene primers provided the estimates of nucleated cell counts. Sequenced by immunoSEQ multiplex PCR; TCRdb stores in-frame clones only, minus some. D and trimming come from the DNA, and the V and J calls and clone size come from that table. The data hold 60,000 to 90,000 clones, with 75% to 95% observed a single time. The CDR3 spans 17 residues. V was clipped by 2 bases and J by 2 bases; unmatched bases: 7. The germline V gene encodes CDR1 SGHTA and CDR2 FQGNSA. The sample taken for sequencing was peripheral blood. This chain joins TRBV7-2 and TRBJ1-2; 11 nucleotides line up with TRBD1. The TCR sequence derives from a woman of 80 years or more with acute or convalescent COVID-19. As DNA, the CDR3 is TGTGCCAGCAGCTTATTTAGTGGGACAGGGGGGAACTATGGCTACACCTTC. This encodes CASSLFSGTGGNYGYTF.